What follows are 15 T cell receptor beta chains derived from one specimen sequenced in a study of shared clonotypes between healthy human individuals. Clones were sequenced by immunoSEQ multiplex PCR, and TCRdb holds only the in-frame ones, with some missing. The repertoire holds a few hundred thousand clones, with around 79% as singletons. The sequenced sample was PBMCs. Source of these receptors: a woman aged 40-49 years in good health. Some clones in this sample may be carry-over from other donors' samples.

The genes are TRBV6-1 and TRBJ1-2, with a tentative D call TRBD1 (5 bases). Trimming removed 8 bases at V and 8 bases at J, with 15 bases between. The CDR3 totals 12 residues. Germline CDR1 is MNHNS and CDR2 is SASEGT. CDR3 residues: CASLGGIGGYTF. The CDR3 DNA reads TGTGCCAGCCTGGGGGGGATAGGAGGCTACACCTTC.

V gene TRBV18 combines with J gene TRBJ2-2, with TRBD2 as a possible D gene (6 bases). The CDR3 sequence is 15 residues long. The V end lost 0 bases, the J end lost 4 bases, and 9 bases lay between the germline ends. Germline V gene data show CDR1 as KGHSH and CDR2 as LQKENI. The chain's CDR3 is CASSPPAGGTGELFF. The CDR3 DNA follows: TGTGCCAGCTCACCACCGGCCGGGGGCACCGGGGAGCTGTTTTTT.

The V and J genes are TRBV27 and TRBJ2-5, with 10 positions matching TRBD1. CDR1 is MNHEY, CDR2 SMNVEV, per germline (reference sequence). The V gene end was trimmed by 5 bases and the J gene end by 4 bases; junction bases not matched to a gene: 10. The CDR3 is 16 amino acids. The CDR3 nucleotides read TGTGCCAGCAGTCCAACCTGGACAGGGGGGGGAGAGACCCAGTACTTC. Amino acids: CASSPTWTGGGETQYF.

A word on this clone: The same CDR3 also results from other DNA sequences found in this sample. The chain couples TRBV6-4 to TRBJ2-3; unclear D gene. Per the germline V gene, CDR1 is MRHNA and CDR2 is SNTAGT. V was shortened by 0 bases and J by 4 bases, with 5 bases between the two germline ends. This CDR3 spans 13 amino acids. CDR3 in DNA: TGTGCCAGCAGTGACTCTGAATCAGATACGCAGTATTTT. This translates into CASSDSESDTQYF.

This chain joins TRBV5-1 and TRBJ1-1, with 7 bases fitting TRBD1. The V segment lost 3 bases and the J segment 1 base; nucleotides outside the gene matches: 6. The V gene's germline CDR1 is SGHRS and CDR2 YFSETQ. This CDR3 contains 15 residues. CDR3 loop: CASSSQGWGNTEAFF. The CDR3 bases are TGCGCCAGCAGCTCACAGGGGTGGGGGAACACTGAAGCTTTCTTT.

V gene TRBV5-4 combines with J gene TRBJ1-2; D might be TRBD1 (5 bases). Trimming left V 2 bases short and J 8 bases short, with 16 bases between. This CDR3 has 14 residues. Germline V gives CDR1 SGHNT, CDR2 YYREEE (reference sequence). This CDR3 is CASSFRDVEAGYTF. In DNA, the CDR3 is TGTGCCAGCAGCTTCCGGGACGTCGAGGCGGGCTACACCTTC.

The gene calls are TRBV28 and TRBJ1-4, with D hard to call. Per the germline V gene, CDR1 is MDHEN and CDR2 is SYDVKM. V gave up 4 bases and J gave up 0 bases, with 12 bases separating them. The CDR3 is 16 residues long. CDR3: CASSSPGIATNEKLFF. DNA of the CDR3: TGTGCCAGCAGTTCCCCTGGCATCGCAACTAATGAAAAACTGTTTTTT.

This clone came up many times. V is TRBV11-2 and J is TRBJ1-5; maybe TRBD1 (6 bases). Germline V gene lookup returns CDR1 SGHAT and CDR2 FQNNGV. With 5 bases removed from V and 4 bases from J, the gap between germline ends came to 15 bases. This CDR3 comprises 15 residues. CDR3: CASSPGGQFNQPQHF. The CDR3 DNA reads TGTGCCAGCAGCCCAGGAGGACAGTTTAATCAGCCCCAGCATTTT.

The rearrangement uses TRBV2 and TRBJ2-1, with 8 positions matching TRBD2. The CDR3 loop spans 12 amino acids. After removal of 6 bases from V and 15 bases from J, the junction contained 10 bases not matched to a gene. From germline, CDR1 is SNHLY and CDR2 FYNNEI. For the CDR3, the DNA is TGTGCCAGCAGGGCTAGCGGGCCGTTTCTGTTCTTC. Residues: CASRASGPFLFF. The full variable domain, rest sourced from reference TRBV2 and TRBJ2-1, is EPEVTQTPSHQVTQMGQEVILRCVPISNHLYFYWYRQILGQKVEFLVSFYNNEISEKSEIFDDQFSVERPDGSNFTLKIRSTKLEDSAMYFCASRASGPFLFFGPGTRLTVL.

This clone was detected only a few times. The chain combines TRBV21-1 with TRBJ1-2; the table gives TRBD1 as D, unverified against the DNA. TRBV21-1 is marked as a pseudogene. CDR3 length equals 15 residues. CDR3 protein: CASNRDRDQHYGYTF. Written as DNA, the CDR3 is TGTGCCAGCAACAGGGACAGGGATCAGCACTATGGCTACACCTTC.

The chain carries TRBV7-3 and TRBJ2-3; D gene uncertain. The V gene's germline CDR1 is SGHTA and CDR2 FQGTGA. The CDR3 covers 16 residues. V gave up 4 bases and J gave up 4 bases, with 18 bases separating them. CDR3 bases: TGTGCCAGCAGCTCGGTGGGCCCCAGTGGGTCAGATACGCAGTATTTT. Translating gives CASSSVGPSGSDTQYF. Combining the CDR3 with reference TRBV7-3 and TRBJ2-3 gives the whole variable domain GAGVSQTPSNKVTEKGKYVELRCDPISGHTALYWYRQSLGQGPEFLIYFQGTGAADDSGLPNDRFFAVRPEGSVSTLKIQRTERGDSAVYLCASSSVGPSGSDTQYFGPGTRLTVL.

In this sample, this clone turned up a few times. V usage is TRBV5-1 and J usage is TRBJ2-4; the D gene could be TRBD1 or TRBD2 (5 bases each). The V gene lost 4 bases and the J gene lost 2 bases, with 16 bases spanning the gap. CDR3 length: 16 residues. CDR1 is SGHRS, CDR2 YFSETQ, per germline. In DNA, the CDR3 is TGCGCCAGCAGCACCGGACAAGGGAGCCCCAAAAACATTCAGTACTTC. This encodes CASSTGQGSPKNIQYF.

This chain connects TRBV6-5 to TRBJ1-4, with D unresolved. The V end was cut by 0 bases, the J end by 7 bases, with 12 bases between. CDR1 is MNHEY, CDR2 SVGAGI, per germline. This CDR3 has 15 residues. The CDR3 loop is CASSYSNTKGEKLFF. In nucleotides, the CDR3 is TGTGCCAGCAGTTACTCGAACACGAAGGGTGAAAAACTGTTTTTT.

This rearrangement joins TRBV28 to TRBJ1-2; D is possibly TRBD1 (6 bases). CDR1 MDHEN and CDR2 SYDVKM come from the germline V gene. This CDR3 contains 12 residues. Trimming cost V 5 bases and J 8 bases, with 12 bases left between them. The DNA for the CDR3 is TGTGCCAGCAGTACAGGGAGGGGAGGCTACACCTTC. This encodes CASSTGRGGYTF.

The V and J genes are TRBV10-3 and TRBJ2-1; 7 bases line up with TRBD2. With 0 bases clipped from V and 7 bases from J, the junction kept 15 bases outside the gene matches. The CDR3 totals 18 residues. The V gene's germline CDR1 is ENHRY and CDR2 SYGVKD. The DNA of the CDR3 is TGTGCCATCAGTGAGTCGTTGGCCCCGGGGGGTTCATCGAATGAGCAGTTCTTC. Encoded protein: CAISESLAPGGSSNEQFF.